The source of this T cell receptor beta chain is a study of blood T cell repertoires in COVID-19 (dated by TCRdb to 2018 to 2020). Looking at the study overall: Samples covering the acute and convalescent phases of COVID-19 were provided by collaborators in the United States, Italy and Spain. The prospective study material was composed of cDNA or gDNA derived from T cells, B-cell-depleted T cells, or PBMCs. Where available, HLA class I and class II types were obtained from metadata supplied by the sample provider rather than from assay-based typing. Deeply sampled blood TCRbeta repertoires from subjects exposed to, actively infected with, or recovered from COVID-19 were included in the dataset. Samples were obtained from the ongoing ImmuneRACE study (first 160 participants) and from about 1,300 subjects provided by 6 global collaborators. Nearly every sample came with metadata listing a de-identified subject ID, COVID-19 status, age in years and sex. The repertoires were made available in a free public database intended to serve as a resource for research on the immune response to SARS-CoV-2.

The CDR3 sequence holds 15 residues, the cysteine and phenylalanine included. Left in the record is the CDR3 DNA by itself, 45 bases read in frame from the first base. CDR1 is given as LNHDA and CDR2 as SQIVND, both from the germline V gene (reference sequence). V is shortened by 3 bases, J by 3 bases, and the region joining them spans 15 bases. To note about this clone: The specificity of this receptor is unknown. One base away there is no much larger clone; base qualities are not given.

TCRbeta CDR3 regions were amplified from genomic DNA by means of the immunoSEQ Assay, a bias-controlled multiplex PCR. Concerning the study's data processing: Nucleated cell counts per sample were estimated from amplification of reference gene primers within the assay. To quantify the absolute abundance of each unique TCRbeta CDR3 rearrangement, sequence reads were collapsed and filtered. For each sample, productive Simpson clonality was calculated as the square root of Simpson's diversity index over productive rearrangements. Imported from immuneACCESS, the table was reduced by TCRdb to in-frame sequences with V and J called. These copies leave out some clones; in studies compared against another copy, an unresolved V gene accounts for under half, and the cause of the remainder is not known. That table gives V, J and clone size, and the DNA gave D and trimming. A total of a few hundred thousand clones appear in this sample, roughly 80% of them only once. In total, the top ten clones hold approximately 9.1% of the sample.

Whole blood was collected in K2EDTA tubes by collaborating institutions according to the institutions' own protocols. For TCRbeta analysis, collaborator samples were shipped as frozen whole blood, as isolated PBMCs, or as DNA extracted from either sample type. Study-level results and caveats: Clinical and demographic metadata were provided uncurated, with the amount varying by source and participant.

This TCR was sampled from a man older than 75 with acute or convalescent COVID-19. Specimen: peripheral blood. Recombination connected TRBV19 to TRBJ2-7; the D gene is perhaps TRBD1, from 5 matching bases. The sequenced DNA is TGTGCCAGTAGTATTTTAGACAGCTCGGGCTACGAGCAGTACTTC. This is translated as CASSILDSSGYEQYF.